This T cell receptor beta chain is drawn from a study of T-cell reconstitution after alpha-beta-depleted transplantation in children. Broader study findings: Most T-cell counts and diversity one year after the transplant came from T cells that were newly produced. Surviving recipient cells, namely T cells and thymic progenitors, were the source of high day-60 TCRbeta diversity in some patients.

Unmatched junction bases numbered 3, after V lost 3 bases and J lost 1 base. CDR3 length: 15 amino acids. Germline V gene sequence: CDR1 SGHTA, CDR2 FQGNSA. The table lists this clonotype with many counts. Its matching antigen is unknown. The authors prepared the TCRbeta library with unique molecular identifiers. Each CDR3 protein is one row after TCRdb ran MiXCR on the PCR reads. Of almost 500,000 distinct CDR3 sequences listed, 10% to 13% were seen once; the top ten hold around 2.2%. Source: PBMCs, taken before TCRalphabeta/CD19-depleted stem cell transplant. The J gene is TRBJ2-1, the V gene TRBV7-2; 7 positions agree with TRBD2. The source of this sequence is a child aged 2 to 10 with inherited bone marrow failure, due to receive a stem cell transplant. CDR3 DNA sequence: TGTGCCAGCAGCTTTGCGGGAGCGTCCTACAATGAGCAGTTCTTC. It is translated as CASSFAGASYNEQFF.